This T cell receptor beta chain emerged from a study of shared clonotypes between healthy human individuals. Trimming took 0 bases from V and 12 from J, leaving 9 bases between them. CDR3 length equals 12 residues. Per the germline V gene, CDR1 is SGHVS and CDR2 is FQNEAQ. The assay used deep level. Using immunoSEQ multiplex PCR, the repertoire was profiled, and TCRdb retains in-frame clones only, with some absent. Of approximately 2.4 million clones listed, almost 96% were seen once; the top ten hold approximately 0.13%. There were only Caucasian adults among the donors, and all lived in Nashville, Tennessee.

The sequencing sample was made of naive CD4+ T cells sorted from blood. As to subset: CD45RA+ positively selected. The TCR comes from a man between 18 and 35 years old in good health. The rearrangement uses TRBV7-8 and TRBJ2-1; D ambiguous. In nucleotides, the CDR3 is TGTGCCAGCAGCTTAGCTAGGCTTCCGCAGTTCTTC. Protein product: CASSLARLPQFF.